This TCR beta chain was found in a study of cytomegalovirus exposure and HLA in healthy donors. Study-wide findings and caveats: Among TCR beta chains, those listed as cytomegalovirus-associated numbered fewer than 200. With later analysis, a missense DCLRE1C variant became linked to TCR beta V- and J-gene trimming.

The study ran its PCR with 60 Vbeta and 13 Jbeta primers. Assay used: immunoSEQ multiplex PCR; TCRdb lists only in-frame clones, some missing. The sample lists 65,000 or so clones, approximately 80% occurring once. A note on this clone: Its target is not known.

Between the trimmed V and J ends, which lost 2 bases and 7 bases, there was a span of 9 bases. The CDR3 has 13 amino acids. Germline CDR1 and CDR2: SGHTA and FQGNSA. Input material: PBMCs. This TCR derives from a girl aged 10-17 years in good health and CMV-seropositive. The genes are TRBV7-2 and TRBJ1-5; D is unclear. This chain's CDR3 is CASSLIGSQPQHF. The CDR3 bases are TGTGCCAGCAGCTTAATTGGGAGCCAGCCCCAGCATTTT.